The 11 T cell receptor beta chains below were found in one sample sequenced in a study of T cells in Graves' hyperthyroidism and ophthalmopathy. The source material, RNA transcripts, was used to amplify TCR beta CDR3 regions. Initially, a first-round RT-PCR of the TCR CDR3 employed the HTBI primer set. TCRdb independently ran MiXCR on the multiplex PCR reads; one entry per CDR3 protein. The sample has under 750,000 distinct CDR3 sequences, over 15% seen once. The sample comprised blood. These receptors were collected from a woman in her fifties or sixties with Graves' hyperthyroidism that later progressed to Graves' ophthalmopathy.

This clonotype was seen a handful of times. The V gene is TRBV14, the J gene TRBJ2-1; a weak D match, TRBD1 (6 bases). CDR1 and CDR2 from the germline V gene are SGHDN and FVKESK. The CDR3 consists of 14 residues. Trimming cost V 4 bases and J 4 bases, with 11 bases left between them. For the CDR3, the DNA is TGTGCCAGCAGCCGAACCGGGACATACAATGAGCAGTTCTTC. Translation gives CASSRTGTYNEQFF.

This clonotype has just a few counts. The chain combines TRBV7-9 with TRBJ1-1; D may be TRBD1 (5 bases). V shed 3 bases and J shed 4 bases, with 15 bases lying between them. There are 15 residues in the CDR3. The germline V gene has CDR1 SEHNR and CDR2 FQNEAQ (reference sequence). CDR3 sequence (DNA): TGTGCCAGCAGCTTGTCCGGCAGGGAGGGCACTGAAGCTTTCTTT. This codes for CASSLSGREGTEAFF.

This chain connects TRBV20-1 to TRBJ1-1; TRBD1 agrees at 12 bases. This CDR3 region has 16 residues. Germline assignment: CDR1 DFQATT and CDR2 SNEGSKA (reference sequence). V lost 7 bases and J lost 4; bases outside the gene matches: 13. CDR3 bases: TGCAGTGAAGCCGGGACAGGGGGCTCTCGGCTCACTGAAGCTTTCTTT. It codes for CSEAGTGGSRLTEAFF.

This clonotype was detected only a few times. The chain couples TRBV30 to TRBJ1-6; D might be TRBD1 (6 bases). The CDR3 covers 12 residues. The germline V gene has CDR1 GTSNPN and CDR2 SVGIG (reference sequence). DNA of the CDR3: TGTGCTTTAAACAGGGTTAATTCACCCCTCCACTTT. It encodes CALNRVNSPLHF. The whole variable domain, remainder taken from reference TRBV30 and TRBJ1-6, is SQTIHQWPATLVQPVGSPLSLECTVEGTSNPNLYWYRQAAGRGLQLLFYSVGIGQISSEVPQNLSASRPQDRQFILSSKKLLLSDSGFYLCALNRVNSPLHFGNGTRLTVT.

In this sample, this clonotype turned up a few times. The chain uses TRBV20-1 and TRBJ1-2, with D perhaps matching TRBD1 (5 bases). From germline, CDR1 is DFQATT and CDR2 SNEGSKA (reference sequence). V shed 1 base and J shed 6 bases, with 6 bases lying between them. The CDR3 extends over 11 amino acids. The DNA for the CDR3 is TGCAGTGCTAGAGTGACAGATGGCTACACCTTC. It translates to CSARVTDGYTF.

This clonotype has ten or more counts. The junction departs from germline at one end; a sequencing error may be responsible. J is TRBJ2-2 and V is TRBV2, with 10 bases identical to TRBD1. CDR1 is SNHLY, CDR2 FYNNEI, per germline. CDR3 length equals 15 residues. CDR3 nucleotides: TGTGCCAGCAATGAACGGGACAGGGGTTCCGGGGAGCTGTTTTTT. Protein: CASNERDRGSGELFF.

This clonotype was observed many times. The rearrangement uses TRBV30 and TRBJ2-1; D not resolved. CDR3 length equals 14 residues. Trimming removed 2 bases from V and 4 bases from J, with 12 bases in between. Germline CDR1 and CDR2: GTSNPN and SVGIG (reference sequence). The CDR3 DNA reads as TGTGCCTGGAGTCCTACCTTCCTTTACAATGAGCAGTTCTTC. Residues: CAWSPTFLYNEQFF. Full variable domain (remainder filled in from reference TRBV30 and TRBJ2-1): SQTIHQWPATLVQPVGSPLSLECTVEGTSNPNLYWYRQAAGRGLQLLFYSVGIGQISSEVPQNLSASRPQDRQFILSSKKLLLSDSGFYLCAWSPTFLYNEQFFGPGTRLTVL.

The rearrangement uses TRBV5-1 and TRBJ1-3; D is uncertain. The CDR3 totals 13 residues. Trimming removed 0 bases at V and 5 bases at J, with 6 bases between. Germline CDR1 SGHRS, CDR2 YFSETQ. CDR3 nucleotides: TGCGCCAGCAGCTTGGACGGGCGAAACACCATATATTTT. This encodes CASSLDGRNTIYF.

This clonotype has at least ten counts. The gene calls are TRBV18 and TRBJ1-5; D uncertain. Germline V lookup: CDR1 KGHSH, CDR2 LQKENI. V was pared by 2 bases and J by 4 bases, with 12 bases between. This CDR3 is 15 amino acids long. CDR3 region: CASSPVGAANQPQHF. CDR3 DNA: TGTGCCAGCTCACCAGTCGGCGCCGCGAATCAGCCCCAGCATTTT.

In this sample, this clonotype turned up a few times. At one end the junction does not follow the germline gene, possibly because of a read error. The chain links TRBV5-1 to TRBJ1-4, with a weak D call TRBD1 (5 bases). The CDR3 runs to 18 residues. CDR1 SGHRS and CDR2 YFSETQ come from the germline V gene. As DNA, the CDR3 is TGTGCCAGCAGCTTGGTCTGGACAACTATCGCAACTAATGAAAAACTGTTTTTT. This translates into CASSLVWTTIATNEKLFF.

This chain's CDR3 is CASSPHGTVNTEAFF. In DNA form, the CDR3 reads TGTGCCAGCAGTCCCCACGGGACCGTGAACACTGAAGCTTTCTTT. The chain uses TRBV7-3 and TRBJ1-1; D possibly corresponds to TRBD1 (5 bases). V was pared by 6 bases and J by 0 bases, with 14 bases between. The germline V gene has CDR1 SGHTA and CDR2 FQGTGA. CDR3 length: 15 residues.